Included here is one T cell receptor beta chain sequence, with context. No antigen is known for it. This sample is part of a study of OX40 agonist ivuxolimab in advanced cancers. Study-wide results and caveats: On average, CD8+ T cells showed a greater number of expanded clones than CD4+.

Trimming removed 6 bases from V and 4 bases from J, with 15 bases in between. The CDR3 extends over 14 amino acids. Germline CDR1 is LNHDA and CDR2 is SQIVND (reference sequence). Clones were read by immunoSEQ multiplex PCR, and TCRdb kept only the in-frame ones, dropping some. The sample lists 84,000 or so clones, about 93% occurring once. The TCR originated in an adult with an advanced solid tumor such as melanoma, head and neck, liver or kidney cancer. This material consisted of CD4+ or CD8+ T cells sorted from blood, taken in a trial of the OX40 agonist ivuxolimab. V usage is TRBV19 and J usage is TRBJ1-2, with D hard to call. Here the CDR3 reads CASRNTQRSYGYTF. The CDR3, as DNA: TGTGCCAGTAGAAACACTCAGAGATCCTATGGCTACACCTTC. Full variable domain (rest looked up from reference TRBV19 and TRBJ1-2): DGGITQSPKYLFRKEGQNVTLSCEQNLNHDAMYWYRQDPGQGLRLIYYSQIVNDFQKGDIAEGYSVSREKKESFPLTVTSAQKNPTAFYLCASRNTQRSYGYTFGSGTRLTVV.